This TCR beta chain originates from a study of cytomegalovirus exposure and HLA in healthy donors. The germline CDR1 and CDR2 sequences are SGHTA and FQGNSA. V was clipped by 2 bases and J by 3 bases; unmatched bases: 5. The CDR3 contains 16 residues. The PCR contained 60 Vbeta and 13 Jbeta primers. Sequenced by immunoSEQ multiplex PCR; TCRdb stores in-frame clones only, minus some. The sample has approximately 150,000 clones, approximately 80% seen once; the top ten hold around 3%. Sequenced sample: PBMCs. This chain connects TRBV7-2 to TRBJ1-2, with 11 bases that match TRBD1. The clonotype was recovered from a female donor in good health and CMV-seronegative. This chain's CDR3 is CASSLLGTGGDYGYTF. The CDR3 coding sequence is TGTGCCAGCAGCTTACTAGGGACAGGGGGTGACTATGGCTACACCTTC.